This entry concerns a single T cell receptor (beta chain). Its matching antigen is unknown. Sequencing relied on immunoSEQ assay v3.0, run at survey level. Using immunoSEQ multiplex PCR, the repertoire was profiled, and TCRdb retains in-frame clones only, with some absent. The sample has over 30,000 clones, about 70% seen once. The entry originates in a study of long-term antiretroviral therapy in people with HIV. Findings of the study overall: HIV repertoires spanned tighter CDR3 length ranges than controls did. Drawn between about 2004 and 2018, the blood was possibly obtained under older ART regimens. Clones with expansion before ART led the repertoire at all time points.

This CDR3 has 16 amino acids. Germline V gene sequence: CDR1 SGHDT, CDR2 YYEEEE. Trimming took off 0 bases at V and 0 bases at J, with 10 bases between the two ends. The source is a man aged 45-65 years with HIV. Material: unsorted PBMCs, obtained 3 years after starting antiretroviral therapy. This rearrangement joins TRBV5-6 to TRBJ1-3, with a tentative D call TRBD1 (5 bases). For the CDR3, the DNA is TGTGCCAGCAGCTTGGTCGGGGGGTTCTCTGGAAACACCATATATTTT. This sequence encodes CASSLVGGFSGNTIYF.